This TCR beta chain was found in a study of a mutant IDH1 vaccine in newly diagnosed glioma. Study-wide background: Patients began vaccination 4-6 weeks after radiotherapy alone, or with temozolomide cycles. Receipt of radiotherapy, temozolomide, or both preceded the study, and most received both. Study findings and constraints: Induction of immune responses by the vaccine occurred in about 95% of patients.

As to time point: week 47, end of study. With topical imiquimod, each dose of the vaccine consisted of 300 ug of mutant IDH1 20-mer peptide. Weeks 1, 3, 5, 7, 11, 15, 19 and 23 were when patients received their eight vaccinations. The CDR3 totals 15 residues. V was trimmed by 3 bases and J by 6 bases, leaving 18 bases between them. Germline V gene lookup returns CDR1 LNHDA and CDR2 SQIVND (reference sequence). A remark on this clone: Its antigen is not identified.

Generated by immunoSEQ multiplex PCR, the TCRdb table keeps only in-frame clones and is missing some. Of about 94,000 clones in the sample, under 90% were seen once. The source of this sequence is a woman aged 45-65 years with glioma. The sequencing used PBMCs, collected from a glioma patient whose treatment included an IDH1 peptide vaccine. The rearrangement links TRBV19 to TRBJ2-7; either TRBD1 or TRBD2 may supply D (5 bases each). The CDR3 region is CASSIGSGTLGEQYF. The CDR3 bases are TGTGCCAGTAGTATCGGGTCCGGGACCCTCGGCGAGCAGTACTTC.